This TCR beta chain was observed in a study of blood T cell repertoires in COVID-19. Study-level information: COVID-19 samples collected from the United States, Italy and Spain covered acute and convalescent phases. Nucleic acid was either cDNA or gDNA, and it came from T cells, B-cell-depleted T cells, or PBMCs.

In the original analysis: Reference gene primer amplification yielded estimated nucleated cell counts. TCRdb keeps only in-frame clones here, not all; method: immunoSEQ multiplex PCR. V, J and clone size are those of that table, while D and trimming were read from the DNA. The sample has 50,000 to 75,000 clones, around 77% seen once. The length of the CDR3 is 16 residues. The sequencing sample was made of peripheral blood. This receptor was taken from an elderly man with active or convalescent COVID-19. The gene calls are TRBV21-1 and TRBJ2-7; the table gives TRBD1 as D, unverified against the DNA. TRBV21-1 is listed as a pseudogene. The CDR3 DNA reads as TGTGCCAGCAGCAAACACCAGAGACAGGGAAAGGACGAGCAGTACTTC. It codes for CASSKHQRQGKDEQYF.